This T cell receptor beta chain was identified during a study of blood T cell repertoires in COVID-19. For the study at large: PBMCs, B-cell-depleted T cells, or T cells provided the cDNA or gDNA that made up the material.

This clone appeared once. Germline V gene lookup returns CDR1 MNHEY and CDR2 SVGAGI. CDR3 size: 14 residues. Deletions cut 8 bases from V and 1 base from J, with 12 bases between. Study processing details: Estimated nucleated cell counts came from reference gene primer amplification. TCRdb's copy holds only in-frame clones and misses some; the assay was immunoSEQ multiplex PCR. That table supplies the V and J calls and clone size; D and trimming were determined from the DNA. The sample yields some 120,000 clones, approximately 80% seen once. Material for sequencing was peripheral blood. This receptor was obtained from a woman in her fifties or sixties with acute or convalescent COVID-19. V and J are TRBV6-5 and TRBJ1-5, with D unresolved. CDR3 loop: CASPVPVSNQPQHF. The CDR3, as DNA: TGTGCCAGCCCCGTCCCGGTGAGCAATCAGCCCCAGCATTTT.